Listed below are T cell receptor beta chains from one sample, sequenced in a study of T cells in Graves' hyperthyroidism and ophthalmopathy. TCRdb used MiXCR to reprocess the multiplex PCR reads, holding one entry per CDR3 protein. This sample yields roughly 520,000 distinct CDR3 sequences, of which around 22% are seen a single time; about 11% belongs to the top ten. The sample consisted of blood. Receptors were obtained from a woman in her twenties or thirties with Graves' ophthalmopathy. Each CDR3 is given with its conserved first and last residue. The D gene is left open where the match is weak. Size is omitted from some rows. Given values are once, few, many or a class for expanded clones.

TRBV12-3/TRBV12-4	NA	many	TRBJ1-2	CATRDWNGRNYGYTF	TGTGCCACCAGGGATTGGAACGGTCGAAACTATGGCTACACCTTC
TRBV28	TRBD1	many	TRBJ2-7	CASSPSGGFSEQYF	TGTGCCAGCAGCCCCTCAGGGGGCTTTTCCGAGCAGTACTTC
TRBV20-1	TRBD2	many	TRBJ2-5	CSARDSGGADETQYF	TGCAGTGCAAGAGATAGCGGGGGGGCTGACGAGACCCAGTACTTC
TRBV20-1	NA	many	TRBJ2-5	CSASPVGGRETQYF	TGCAGTGCTTCGCCAGTCGGGGGGCGCGAGACCCAGTACTTC
TRBV10-2	NA	many	TRBJ2-5	CASSEVRVQETQYF	TGCGCCAGCAGTGAGGTCCGGGTCCAAGAGACCCAGTACTTC
TRBV10-2	TRBD1	NA	TRBJ2-5	CASRSLPGTDHQETQYF	TGCGCCAGCAGAAGCCTCCCCGGGACAGACCACCAAGAGACCCAGTACTTC
TRBV6-4	NA	many	TRBJ1-2	CASSDSRRYGYTF	TGTGCCAGCAGTGACTCGAGAAGGTATGGCTACACCTTC
TRBV5-1	NA	many	TRBJ2-7	CASSIEGYEQYF	TGCGCCAGCAGCATTGAGGGCTACGAGCAGTACTTC
TRBV11-1	NA	many	TRBJ2-2	CASSIPPTGFVVTGELFF	TGTGCCAGCAGCATACCACCCACAGGGTTTGTCGTGACCGGGGAGCTGTTTTTT
TRBV11-2	NA	many	TRBJ2-5	CASSLRPVETQYF	TGTGCCAGCAGCCTCCGACCTGTGGAGACCCAGTACTTC
TRBV28	NA	NA	TRBJ1-3	CASSSPVGTGNTIYF	TGTGCCAGCAGCAGTCCCGTTGGGACTGGAAACACCATATATTTT
TRBV20-1	NA	NA	TRBJ1-2	CSARGGSNYGYTF	TGCAGTGCTAGAGGTGGATCTAACTATGGCTACACCTTC
TRBV30	NA	many	TRBJ2-7	CAQSGQLGSYEQYF	TGTGCCCAATCCGGACAGCTAGGCTCCTACGAGCAGTACTTC